A selection of T cell receptor beta chains follows, all from one sample in a study of blood T cell repertoires in COVID-19. Produced via immunoSEQ multiplex PCR; TCRdb's table is partial and in-frame only. Among around 110,000 clones listed, about nine tenths were seen once. Sequencing input: peripheral blood. The receptors stem from a middle-aged man with acute or convalescent COVID-19. Each CDR3 is given with its conserved first and last residue. Each record gives: clone size, V gene, D gene, J gene, CDR3 DNA, CDR3 protein. A D gene is named only where the DNA matches it firmly. The listing skips clone size in some rows; elsewhere it reads once, few, many or a size class.

>NA|TRBV5-4|NA|TRBJ1-1
TGTGCCAGCAGCCGGGTCCCCGCAGCCCTGAACACTGAAGCTTTCTTT
CASSRVPAALNTEAFF
>NA|TRBV6-2/TRBV6-3|NA|TRBJ2-7
TGTGCCAGCAGCCAGAGGAGGGACGAGCAGTACTTC
CASSQRRDEQYF
>NA|TRBV11-2|TRBD1|TRBJ1-2
TGTGCCAGCAGCTTAGTGGGACAGAGAGACTATGGCTACACCTTC
CASSLVGQRDYGYTF
>NA|TRBV20-1|TRBD2|TRBJ2-7
TGCAGTGCTAGTGGGCGGGAGGGCCTCTACGAGCAGTACTTC
CSASGREGLYEQYF
>NA|TRBV13|TRBD1|TRBJ1-6
TGTGCCAGCAGCTCCGCGGACAGGGACCTATTGGATTCACCCCTCCACTTT
CASSSADRDLLDSPLHF
>NA|TRBV9|NA|TRBJ1-5
TGTGCCAGCAGCGTAGGGGGGGTTCAGCCCCAGCATTTT
CASSVGGVQPQHF
>NA|TRBV7-9|NA|TRBJ2-6
TGTGCCAGCAGCTTTATCCCGAGCCCTGGGGCCAACGTCCTGACTTTC
CASSFIPSPGANVLTF
>few|TRBV9|NA|TRBJ1-3
TGTGCCAGCAGCGTAGTTGGGGGGACCGGCTCTGGAAACACCATATATTTT
CASSVVGGTGSGNTIYF
>NA|TRBV11-2|TRBD2|TRBJ2-1
TGTGCCAGCAGCGTTAGCGGGAATTACAATGAGCAGTTCTTC
CASSVSGNYNEQFF
>NA|TRBV4-3|TRBD1|TRBJ1-2
TGCGCCAGCAGCCGAGGTGCCCCCACTAGACAGGGAGGCTATGGCTACACCTTC
CASSRGAPTRQGGYGYTF
>NA|TRBV24-1|TRBD1|TRBJ2-7
TGTGCCACCAGTGACCCCGGGACAGGGTCCTACGAGCAGTACTTC
CATSDPGTGSYEQYF
>NA|TRBV11-2|TRBD1|TRBJ2-1
TGTGCCAGCAGCTCTCACAGGGGGCAAATGAATGAGCAGTTCTTC
CASSSHRGQMNEQFF
>NA|TRBV28|NA|TRBJ1-1
TGTGCCAGCAGTCGGGGGTATGACACTGAAGCTTTCTTT
CASSRGYDTEAFF
>NA|TRBV13|NA|TRBJ1-1
TGTGCCAGCAGCTCAGAGGTGGGGCGTTTGGAGACTGAAGCTTTCTTT
CASSSEVGRLETEAFF